This T cell receptor (beta chain) was captured by sequencing in a study of T cells in Graves' hyperthyroidism and ophthalmopathy. Researchers amplified the TCR beta CDR3 regions from RNA transcripts. Using the HTBI primer set, a first-round RT-PCR was run on the TCR CDR3. TCRdb ran MiXCR on the multiplex PCR reads and lists one entry per CDR3 protein. The sample includes 300,000 or so distinct CDR3 sequences, over 15% of them seen just once. This clonotype was detected a few times. The antigen is unknown. Study results and caveats: Peripheral blood also featured most of the thyroid clonotypes expanded above 0.001.

The material sequenced was blood. This receptor was obtained from a woman aged 55-75 years with Graves' ophthalmopathy.

The CDR3 spells CSARSPGGPEEQYF. In DNA, the CDR3 is TGCAGTGCTAGATCTCCGGGGGGTCCGGAGGAGCAGTACTTC. The genes are TRBV20-1 and TRBJ2-7; TRBD2 agrees at 7 bases. CDR3 length: 14 amino acids. With V trimmed by 2 bases and J by 7 bases, 11 bases remained unmatched. The V gene's germline CDR1 is DFQATT and CDR2 SNEGSKA (reference sequence).